The 22 T cell receptor beta chains listed next were all sequenced from one sample in a study of vaccination and CD4 T cells after COVID-19. Their antigen targets remain unknown. As for treatment: roughly 11-day PBMC culture with coronavirus spike peptide pools or control peptides (ViraFEST assay). Cultured CD4+ T cells had their DNA profiled by the Oncomine TCR Beta short-read assay. A single record per CDR3 protein comes from TCRdb applying MiXCR to the PCR reads. The sample yields about 25,000 distinct CDR3 sequences, roughly two thirds seen once. Here the sequenced sample was CD4+ T cells from blood, cultured in vitro, taken after SARS-CoV-2 vaccination. The receptors shown here come from a human donor who received a COVID-19 vaccine.

The chain combines TRBV6-1 with TRBJ2-3; TRBD1 agrees at 7 bases. CDR3 size: 14 residues. V lost 9 bases to trimming and J lost 2 bases; unmatched junction nucleotides: 8. CDR1 is MNHNS and CDR2 is SASEGT in the germline V gene. The CDR3 reads CASSDRAPTDTQYF. The CDR3 bases are TGTGCCAGTTCAGACAGGGCCCCCACAGATACGCAGTATTTT.

The rearrangement joins TRBV10-2 to TRBJ1-1, with D perhaps TRBD1 (5 bases). There are 15 residues in the CDR3. Per germline, CDR1 WSHSY and CDR2 SAAADI. Trimming removed 2 bases from V and 4 bases from J, with 14 bases in between. CDR3 coding DNA: TGCGCCAGCAGTGAGAGCGGGGGGGAGGGCACTGAAGCTTTCTTT. Amino acids: CASSESGGEGTEAFF.

The genes are TRBV6-1 and TRBJ1-6; weak D call: TRBD1 (5 bases). With 4 bases removed from V and 4 bases from J, the gap between germline ends came to 8 bases. The germline V gene encodes CDR1 MNHNS and CDR2 SASEGT. The CDR3 extends over 14 amino acids. CDR3 in DNA: TGTGCCAGCAGTGTAGGGGTTTATAATTCACCCCTCCACTTT. It encodes CASSVGVYNSPLHF.

The rearrangement joins TRBV6-2 or TRBV6-3 to TRBJ1-5; 7 bases are a match to TRBD1. V dropped 6 bases and J dropped 9; count of bases not matched to a gene: 17. The CDR3 sequence is 16 residues long. CDR1 and CDR2 (germline): MNHEY, SVGEGT. CDR3 sequence reads: CASSTSRGRSRWPQHF. The CDR3 nucleotides are TGTGCCAGCAGCACCTCGAGGGGGCGATCCCGTTGGCCCCAGCATTTT.

The chain recombines TRBV7-2 with TRBJ1-2; D is unresolved. The CDR3 runs 14 residues. Per the germline V gene, CDR1 is SGHTA and CDR2 is FQGNSA. V was shortened by 3 bases and J by 8 bases, with 16 bases between the two germline ends. CDR3 in amino acids: CASSFPLLGEGYTF. CDR3 nucleotides: TGTGCCAGCAGCTTTCCACTTCTTGGGGAGGGCTACACCTTC. The full variable domain, completed using reference TRBV7-2 and TRBJ1-2, is GAGVSQSPSNKVTEKGKDVELRCDPISGHTALYWYRQSLGQGLEFLIYFQGNSAPDKSGLPSDRFSAERTGGSVSTLTIQRTQQEDSAVYLCASSFPLLGEGYTFGSGTRLTVV.

The J gene is TRBJ1-5, the V gene TRBV21-1; whether TRBD1, the table's D call, matches the DNA was not checked. TRBV21-1 is deemed a pseudogene. The length of the CDR3 is 17 residues. CDR3 DNA: TGTGCCAGTCATTCCGGACAGGGTGGGGGTAGCAATCAGCCCCAGCATTTT. Amino acids: CASHSGQGGGSNQPQHF.

This clonotype was seen a few times. V is TRBV4-1 and J is TRBJ2-5, with no clear D. The CDR3 sequence is 13 residues long. V was shortened by 1 base and J by 4 bases, with 7 bases between the two germline ends. CDR1 MGHRA and CDR2 YSYEKL come from the germline V gene. CDR3 nucleotide sequence: TGCGCCAGCAGCCAAGGGTGGCGAGAGACCCAGTACTTC. Encoded protein: CASSQGWRETQYF.

The chain couples TRBV19 to TRBJ1-3; no clear D gene. Trimming shortened V by 5 bases and J by 0 bases, and 8 bases separated the two germline ends. Germline values: CDR1 LNHDA, CDR2 SQIVND (reference sequence). The CDR3 extends over 14 amino acids. CDR3 amino acids: CASSLSNSGNTIYF. In DNA, the CDR3 is TGTGCCAGTAGTCTCTCAAACTCTGGAAACACCATATATTTT.

The J gene is TRBJ2-3, the V gene TRBV6-1; D unclear. The V end lost 6 bases, the J end lost 6 bases, and 13 bases lay between the germline ends. The length of the CDR3 is 13 residues. CDR1 MNHNS and CDR2 SASEGT come from the germline V gene. The CDR3 reads CASSLSARDTQYF. In DNA, the CDR3 is TGTGCCAGCAGCCTCTCCGCGAGGGATACGCAGTATTTT.

The chain couples TRBV24-1 to TRBJ2-1; D call uncertain. V was shortened by 3 bases and J by 7 bases, with 15 bases between the two germline ends. The CDR3 totals 15 residues. Germline CDR1 KGHDR, CDR2 SFDVKD. The CDR3 spells CATSDAERIGNEQFF. The DNA for the CDR3 is TGTGCCACCAGTGATGCAGAAAGGATCGGAAATGAGCAGTTCTTC.

V gene TRBV6-4 combines with J gene TRBJ1-2; D may be TRBD1 (5 bases). Trimming took 0 bases from V and 4 from J, leaving 24 bases between them. CDR1 and CDR2 from the germline V gene are MRHNA and SNTAGT. The CDR3 spans 19 residues. The CDR3 protein is CASSDSVRQGRRTFYGYTF. In DNA form, the CDR3 reads TGTGCCAGCAGTGACTCGGTGCGCCAGGGCAGGCGAACCTTCTATGGCTACACCTTC.

This clonotype has a handful of counts. J is TRBJ1-5 and V is TRBV19, with 8 positions matching TRBD1. V lost 5 bases, J lost 0 bases, and 12 bases stayed unmatched. From germline, CDR1 is LNHDA and CDR2 SQIVND (reference sequence). The CDR3 is made up of 18 amino acids. CDR3 DNA: TGTGCCAGTAGTGTACGGGACAGGCAAACAAATAGCAATCAGCCCCAGCATTTT. This translates into CASSVRDRQTNSNQPQHF.

The rearrangement joins TRBV7-9 to TRBJ1-6, with 7 nucleotides matching TRBD1. Unmatched junction bases numbered 9, after V lost 4 bases and J lost 0 bases. CDR1 SEHNR and CDR2 FQNEAQ come from the germline V gene (reference sequence). The CDR3 extends over 18 amino acids. The CDR3 reads CASSSDRIGGSYNSPLHF. The CDR3 bases are TGTGCCAGCAGCTCGGACAGGATAGGTGGCTCCTATAATTCACCCCTCCACTTT.

The CDR3 spells CASGGSGSYEQYF. The CDR3 DNA reads as TGTGCCTCGGGAGGTTCCGGCTCCTACGAGCAGTACTTC. This rearrangement joins TRBV6-1 to TRBJ2-7, with 7 positions matching TRBD2. The germline V gene encodes CDR1 MNHNS and CDR2 SASEGT. V was clipped by 11 bases and J by 0 bases; unmatched bases: 7. The CDR3 is made up of 13 amino acids.

This clonotype was seen a handful of times. This chain connects TRBV6-1 to TRBJ1-6; TRBD1 aligns across 7 bases. The CDR3 is made up of 16 amino acids. V was clipped by 4 bases and J by 0 bases; unmatched bases: 3. Germline V lookup: CDR1 MNHNS, CDR2 SASEGT. The CDR3 is CASSGGQSSYNSPLHF. CDR3 in DNA: TGTGCCAGCAGTGGGGGACAGAGCTCCTATAATTCACCCCTCCACTTT.

This chain links TRBV24-1 with TRBJ2-7; 7 bases agree with TRBD1. This CDR3 contains 15 residues. Germline assignment: CDR1 KGHDR and CDR2 SFDVKD. Trimming at V came to 2 bases and at J to 3 bases, leaving 6 bases not matched to a gene. The CDR3 DNA reads as TGTGCCACCAGTGATTCCCGACAGGGTAACTACGAGCAGTACTTC. Translation gives CATSDSRQGNYEQYF.

The rearrangement links TRBV29-1 to TRBJ2-1; D gene unclear. V dropped 5 bases and J dropped 6 bases, with 11 bases sitting between them. The CDR3 runs to 12 residues. Germline V CDR1 and CDR2: SQVTM, ANQGSEA. The CDR3 DNA is TGCAGCGTTTCTGGGGTCGGCAATGAGCAGTTCTTC. It encodes CSVSGVGNEQFF.

V is TRBV12-3 or TRBV12-4 and J is TRBJ2-3, with D perhaps matching TRBD2 (6 bases). V dropped 4 bases and J dropped 4 bases, with 12 bases sitting between them. The CDR3 runs 14 residues. CDR3 DNA: TGTGCCAGCAGTTCGGGGGTCCGAGCAGATACGCAGTATTTT. It yields the protein CASSSGVRADTQYF.

In this sample, this clonotype turned up a few times. CDR3 DNA: TGCAGTGCTAGTTCCCACCAAGAGGAGGCCGGGGAGCTGTTTTTT. Amino acid sequence: CSASSHQEEAGELFF. The chain employs TRBV20-1 and TRBJ2-2; possibly TRBD2 for D (5 bases). The germline CDR1 and CDR2 sequences are DFQATT and SNEGSKA (reference sequence). V lost 3 bases and J 6 bases, leaving 17 bases between the germline ends. The CDR3 sequence is 15 residues long.

The chain couples TRBV10-3 to TRBJ2-3; 8 bases line up with TRBD1. Unmatched junction bases numbered 3, after V lost 4 bases and J lost 3 bases. Per the germline V gene, CDR1 is ENHRY and CDR2 is SYGVKD. The CDR3 is made up of 14 amino acids. The CDR3 loop reads CAISGDRGTDTQYF. The DNA of the CDR3 is TGTGCCATCAGTGGTGACAGGGGTACAGATACGCAGTATTTT.

The V call is TRBV30, the J call TRBJ1-1; no definite D call. Germline CDR1 reads GTSNPN; CDR2 reads SVGIG (reference sequence). The V gene lost 7 bases and the J gene lost 7 bases, with 4 bases spanning the gap. The CDR3 is made up of 8 amino acids. The CDR3 nucleotides are TGTGCCTCGGATGAAGCTTTCTTT. Protein: CASDEAFF.

The V and J genes are TRBV19 and TRBJ1-5; 7 bases align to TRBD1. Per the germline V gene, CDR1 is LNHDA and CDR2 is SQIVND (reference sequence). The CDR3 length is 15 residues. With V trimmed by 8 bases and J by 3 bases, 10 bases remained unmatched. The CDR3 reads CASEFQGVDNQPQHF. Written as DNA, the CDR3 is TGTGCCAGTGAATTTCAGGGGGTTGACAATCAGCCCCAGCATTTT.